A single sample gave rise to the 29 T cell receptor beta chains below, sequenced in a study of cytomegalovirus exposure and HLA in healthy donors. Primers included in the PCR were 60 Vbeta and 13 Jbeta primers. TCRdb keeps only in-frame clones here, not all; method: immunoSEQ multiplex PCR. The table shows over 95,000 clones, with about three quarters occurring only once. Specimen: PBMCs. The receptors derive from a woman aged 40 to 50 in good health and CMV-seropositive.

The gene calls are TRBV7-2 and TRBJ2-1; 8 bases line up with TRBD1. CDR3 length equals 13 residues. From germline, CDR1 is SGHTA and CDR2 FQGNSA. J was trimmed by 8 bases and V by 3 bases; bases with no gene match: 3. In DNA form, the CDR3 reads TGTGCCAGCAGCTTGGACAGGGAAGATGAGCAGTTCTTC. Translation gives CASSLDREDEQFF.

This clone was seen just once. The V gene is TRBV19, the J gene TRBJ2-7, with no clear D. This CDR3 is 12 amino acids long. V lost 7 bases and J 0 bases, leaving 7 bases between the germline ends. Germline CDR1 is LNHDA and CDR2 is SQIVND (reference sequence). In DNA, the CDR3 is TGTGCCAGTACCTCTAACTCCTACGAGCAGTACTTC. Its protein product is CASTSNSYEQYF.

V usage is TRBV29-1 and J usage is TRBJ2-3, with D perhaps TRBD2 (5 bases). The CDR3 is 13 amino acids. The germline V and J ends were trimmed by 7 bases and 1 base, with 12 bases remaining between them. Germline CDR1 reads SQVTM; CDR2 reads ANQGSEA. The CDR3 coding sequence is TGCAGCGGTGGACGGGATGGCACAGATACGCAGTATTTT. Amino acids: CSGGRDGTDTQYF.

V gene TRBV6-1 combines with J gene TRBJ1-2, with TRBD1 identical over 9 bases. This CDR3 comprises 13 residues. The V segment lost 4 bases and the J segment 6 bases; nucleotides outside the gene matches: 3. Germline assignment: CDR1 MNHNS and CDR2 SASEGT. This CDR3 reads CASSAGQGDGYTF. CDR3 DNA sequence: TGTGCCAGCAGTGCGGGACAGGGAGATGGCTACACCTTC.

Turning to this clone: The sample contains more than one DNA sequence encoding this CDR3. The chain carries TRBV5-1 and TRBJ2-5, with TRBD2 as a possible D gene (5 bases). CDR1 is SGHRS, CDR2 YFSETQ, per germline. The V end lost 0 bases, the J end lost 1 base, and 7 bases lay between the germline ends. The CDR3 consists of 14 residues. The CDR3 reads CASSLGRGQETQYF. The CDR3 DNA reads as TGCGCCAGCAGCTTGGGACGGGGCCAAGAGACCCAGTACTTC.

V usage is TRBV5-1 and J usage is TRBJ1-1; TRBD1 matches 7 bases. The CDR3 extends over 13 amino acids. Trimming took 8 bases from V and 2 from J; bases not matched to a gene: 6. Germline lookup yields CDR1 SGHRS and CDR2 YFSETQ. The CDR3, as DNA: TGCGCCAGTAGCAACAGGGGAAACACTGAAGCTTTCTTT. Translated, it gives CASSNRGNTEAFF.

The V call is TRBV10-1, the J call TRBJ2-1; the D is unclear. There are 11 residues in the CDR3. V was clipped by 3 bases and J by 7 bases, with 4 bases between them. Per germline, CDR1 WNHNN and CDR2 SYGVQD (reference sequence). DNA for the CDR3: TGCGCCAGCAGTGATCTGAATGAGCAGTTCTTC. This encodes CASSDLNEQFF.

The chain has TRBV29-1 and TRBJ2-1, with 8 bases matching TRBD2. The CDR3 spans 14 residues. Losses at the gene ends were 4 bases for V and 4 bases for J; bases not matched to a gene: 6. Germline CDR1 SQVTM, CDR2 ANQGSEA. The CDR3 sequence is CSVASSGGYNEQFF. Here the CDR3 DNA reads TGCAGCGTTGCCTCGTCGGGGGGGTACAATGAGCAGTTCTTC.

Details on this clone: The junction and the germline gene differ at one end; a read error may be behind it. V and J are TRBV2 and TRBJ1-6, with 8 positions matching TRBD1. CDR1 is SNHLY and CDR2 is FYNNEI in the germline V gene. This CDR3 contains 15 residues. CDR3 nucleotide sequence: TGTGCCAGCAGGGGAACTGACAGGGGTAATACACCCCTCCACTTT. Protein: CASRGTDRGNTPLHF. Looking up the rest from reference TRBV2 and TRBJ1-6 gives the full variable domain: EPEVTQTPSHQVTQMGQEVILRCVPISNHLYFYWYRQILGQKVEFLVSFYNNEISEKSEIFDDQFSVERPDGSNFTLKIRSTKLEDSAMYFCASRGTDRGNTPLHFGNGTRLTVT.

This chain connects TRBV5-6 to TRBJ1-6; D is possibly TRBD1 (6 bases). The germline gives CDR1 SGHDT, CDR2 YYEEEE. The CDR3 consists of 13 residues. V was trimmed by 7 bases and J by 10 bases, leaving 15 bases between them. Written as DNA, the CDR3 is TGTGCCAGCGGACAGACACAGGCCTCACCCCTCCACTTT. This encodes CASGQTQASPLHF.

The sample holds one count of this clone. V is TRBV10-2 and J is TRBJ2-3, with D uncertain. The CDR3 has 11 amino acids. Trimming pared 2 bases from V and 5 bases from J, leaving 2 bases between. Germline V CDR1 and CDR2: WSHSY, SAAADI. CDR3 nucleotide sequence: TGCGCCAGCAGTGAGCAAGATACGCAGTATTTT. Its protein product is CASSEQDTQYF.

Comments on this clone: The sample carries other DNA sequences with the same CDR3. The gene calls are TRBV2 and TRBJ1-5; 10 bases align to TRBD1. From germline, CDR1 is SNHLY and CDR2 FYNNEI. The CDR3 spans 14 residues. Unmatched junction bases numbered 3, after V lost 8 bases and J lost 2 bases. The CDR3 sequence is CASSGTGGNQPQHF. CDR3 sequence (DNA): TGTGCCAGCTCCGGGACAGGGGGCAATCAGCCCCAGCATTTT.

This chain links TRBV5-1 with TRBJ2-5; perhaps TRBD1 as D (6 bases). The CDR3 is 13 amino acids. V was clipped by 0 bases and J by 10 bases, with 13 bases between them. Germline V CDR1 and CDR2: SGHRS, YFSETQ. The CDR3 here is CASSLDRAVGQYF. For the CDR3, the DNA is TGCGCCAGCAGCTTGGACAGGGCTGTGGGCCAGTACTTC.

This chain's CDR3 is CASSPSGQAGELFF. CDR3 sequence (DNA): TGTGCCAGCAGCCCTTCAGGACAGGCCGGGGAGCTGTTTTTT. The genes are TRBV7-2 and TRBJ2-2; TRBD1 aligns across 7 bases. The CDR3 is made up of 14 amino acids. Losses at the gene ends were 5 bases for V and 6 bases for J; bases not matched to a gene: 6. CDR1 is SGHTA and CDR2 is FQGNSA in the germline V gene.

The V call is TRBV27, the J call TRBJ2-1; TRBD2 agrees at 9 bases. The CDR3 sequence is 14 residues long. The V gene end was trimmed by 6 bases and the J gene end by 7 bases; junction bases not matched to a gene: 7. The germline gives CDR1 MNHEY, CDR2 SMNVEV (reference sequence). This CDR3 is CASRLAGAGNEQFF. As DNA, the CDR3 is TGTGCCAGCAGATTAGCGGGGGCTGGGAATGAGCAGTTCTTC.

This rearrangement joins TRBV10-3 to TRBJ2-7; no clear D gene. CDR3 size: 11 residues. The V and J ends lost 3 bases and 3 bases respectively, with 3 bases between them. Germline V gives CDR1 ENHRY, CDR2 SYGVKD. The chain's CDR3 is CAISDLYEQYF. The CDR3 DNA reads TGTGCCATCAGTGACCTCTACGAGCAGTACTTC.

The chain is built from TRBV28 and TRBJ1-1; tentative D call: TRBD1 (5 bases). The CDR3 totals 17 residues. V lost 6 bases and J lost 4, with 24 bases in between. Per germline, CDR1 MDHEN and CDR2 SYDVKM. This CDR3 is CASSSGALGNGGTEAFF. Here the CDR3 DNA reads TGTGCCAGCAGCAGCGGGGCTTTGGGGAACGGGGGCACTGAAGCTTTCTTT.

This clone has only a few counts. This chain joins TRBV21-1 and TRBJ2-7; the tabulated D call, TRBD2, remains unverified against the DNA. TRBV21-1 is annotated as a pseudogene. The CDR3 spans 21 residues. The CDR3 bases are TGTGCCAGCAGCAAAGTTACTGGGCTCGGGACTAGCGGGGTGTCCGCCTACGAGCAGTACTTC. This gives the protein CASSKVTGLGTSGVSAYEQYF.

The chain is built from TRBV7-9 and TRBJ1-1; TRBD1 matches at 7 bases. The CDR3 runs 14 residues. Germline CDR1 is SEHNR and CDR2 is FQNEAQ (reference sequence). After removal of 5 bases from V and 1 base from J, the junction contained 4 bases not matched to a gene. CDR3 region: CASSPGGRNTEAFF. CDR3 nucleotide sequence: TGTGCCAGCAGCCCAGGGGGGCGGAACACTGAAGCTTTCTTT.

This sequence joins TRBV27 and TRBJ1-1; possible D gene TRBD1, 5 bases. The germline gives CDR1 MNHEY, CDR2 SMNVEV (reference sequence). Trimming removed 3 bases from V and 4 bases from J, with 12 bases in between. The CDR3 has 14 amino acids. The CDR3 spells CASSFRQGSTEAFF. CDR3 DNA: TGTGCCAGCAGTTTTAGGCAGGGCAGCACTGAAGCTTTCTTT.

This chain uses TRBV2 with TRBJ2-1; D is unclear. CDR3 size: 11 residues. From germline, CDR1 is SNHLY and CDR2 FYNNEI. Trimming took off 6 bases at V and 11 bases at J, with 11 bases between the two ends. In DNA, the CDR3 is TGTGCCAGCAGCTACTCAGGTCAGCAGTTCTTC. Translation: CASSYSGQQFF.

V usage is TRBV4-2 and J usage is TRBJ2-5, with TRBD2 identical over 10 bases. V was pared by 0 bases and J by 1 base, with 5 bases of the junction left unmatched. CDR3 length: 17 residues. Germline CDR1 and CDR2: LGHNA and YNFKEQ. In DNA form, the CDR3 reads TGTGCCAGCAGCCAAGATCTCCTAGCGGGGGCCCAAGAGACCCAGTACTTC. Its translation is CASSQDLLAGAQETQYF.

This clone was seen more than once but under ten times. The CDR3 loop reads CASSLAGAPRAIYF. CDR3 nucleotide sequence: TGTGCCAGCAGCTTGGCAGGGGCGCCCCGCGCCATATATTTT. This chain joins TRBV5-4 and TRBJ1-3; D perhaps matches TRBD1 (6 bases). The CDR3 contains 14 residues. V dropped 0 bases and J dropped 11 bases, with 15 bases sitting between them. In germline, CDR1 is SGHNT, CDR2 YYREEE (reference sequence). Filled out from reference TRBV5-4 and TRBJ1-3, the complete variable domain reads ETGVTQSPTHLIKTRGQQVTLRCSSQSGHNTVSWYQQALGQGPQFIFQYYREEENGRGNFPPRFSGLQFPNYSSELNVNALELDDSALYLCASSLAGAPRAIYFGEGSWLTVV.

The chain joins TRBV5-1 to TRBJ2-1; the D gene is possibly TRBD2 (6 bases). Between the trimmed V and J ends, which lost 3 bases and 4 bases, there was a span of 11 bases. The CDR3 runs to 14 residues. The V gene's germline CDR1 is SGHRS and CDR2 YFSETQ. The CDR3: CASSSGGTYNEQFF. For the CDR3, the DNA is TGCGCCAGCAGCTCCGGGGGAACATACAATGAGCAGTTCTTC.

CDR3 residues: CASSPDHVRNYEQYF. Written as DNA, the CDR3 is TGTGCCAGCAGTCCCGATCATGTGAGGAACTACGAGCAGTACTTC. V and J are TRBV13 and TRBJ2-7; no firm D call. Germline CDR1 and CDR2: PRHDT and FYEKMQ (reference sequence). The CDR3 covers 15 residues. V lost 6 bases to trimming and J lost 3 bases, with 18 bases between them.

V usage is TRBV11-3 and J usage is TRBJ2-2; TRBD2 might be the D (6 bases). The CDR3 is 15 amino acids. Germline-derived CDR1 and CDR2 are SGHNT and YENEEA. V lost 5 bases and J 5 bases, leaving 15 bases between the germline ends. The CDR3 nucleotides read TGTGCCAGCAGCCCCGGGGGAAGTTGGACCGGGGAGCTGTTTTTT. Protein product: CASSPGGSWTGELFF.

The rearrangement links TRBV29-1 to TRBJ2-1; 9 bases align to TRBD2. Per the germline V gene, CDR1 is SQVTM and CDR2 is ANQGSEA. The CDR3 runs 15 residues. V lost 4 bases to trimming and J lost 6 bases; unmatched junction nucleotides: 10. The CDR3 is CSVAWTRRGGNEQFF. The CDR3 bases are TGCAGCGTTGCTTGGACTCGGCGGGGGGGCAATGAGCAGTTCTTC.

This clone has more than one count but fewer than ten. The V gene is TRBV6-1, the J gene TRBJ1-1; D gene uncertain. The V end lost 4 bases, the J end lost 6 bases, and 9 bases lay between the germline ends. The germline V gene has CDR1 MNHNS and CDR2 SASEGT. The CDR3 consists of 12 residues. The DNA of the CDR3 is TGTGCCAGCAGTGCTCACAACGCTGAAGCTTTCTTT. Amino acid sequence: CASSAHNAEAFF.

The V and J genes are TRBV7-9 and TRBJ2-1; possibly TRBD1 for D (6 bases). The germline V gene encodes CDR1 SEHNR and CDR2 FQNEAQ (reference sequence). The CDR3 extends over 13 amino acids. Trimming took off 11 bases at V and 0 bases at J, with 11 bases between the two ends. Here the CDR3 DNA reads TGTGCCCTAGGGGGAAGCTCCTACAATGAGCAGTTCTTC. It yields the protein CALGGSSYNEQFF.